A selection of T cell receptor beta chains follows, all from one sample in a study of T cell changes during pregnancy in multiple sclerosis. Only in-frame clones appear in the TCRdb table, and some are missing; sequencing was by immunoSEQ multiplex PCR. The table records tens of thousands of clones, 75% to 95% of them present only once. The sequencing here drew on CD4+ T cells from peripheral blood mononuclear cells, taken before pregnancy. The receptor set was obtained from a female donor with multiple sclerosis, enrolled in a pregnancy study. Each CDR3 is given with its conserved first and last residue. Each record gives: D gene, V gene, clone size, J gene, CDR3 DNA, CDR3 protein. A D gene is named only where the DNA matches it firmly. Only part of the rows carry a size: once, few, many, or a class if the clone is expanded.

.,TRBV6-5,.,TRBJ1-1,TGTGCCAGCCCTAGCCTAGGACTTGAAGCTTTCTTT,CASPSLGLEAFF
.,TRBV7-3,.,TRBJ2-7,TGTGCCAGCAGCGTAGGGGCAGTCGGCGAGCAGTACTTC,CASSVGAVGEQYF
TRBD2,TRBV11-3,.,TRBJ2-1,TGTGCCAGCAGCACCCAGCGGGGGGGCTTCTACAATGAGCAGTTCTTC,CASSTQRGGFYNEQFF
TRBD1,TRBV25-1,.,TRBJ2-7,TGTGCCAGCAGTCCACACCCGGGACAGGAGCAGTACTTC,CASSPHPGQEQYF
TRBD1,TRBV14,.,TRBJ1-4,TGTGCCAGCAGACGACAGGGTCGGAATGAAAAACTGTTTTTT,CASRRQGRNEKLFF
TRBD1,TRBV5-1,.,TRBJ2-2,TGCGCCAGCAGCTCGACAGGGGTCGGCACCGGGGAGCTGTTTTTT,CASSSTGVGTGELFF
TRBD2,TRBV30,.,TRBJ2-3,TGTGCCTGGAGTCCCCGACTAGCGGGAAGCACAGATACGCAGTATTTT,CAWSPRLAGSTDTQYF
.,TRBV6-6,once,TRBJ2-1,TGTGCCAGCATCCCTCCGGCGGGCAGATACAATGAGCAGTTCTTC,CASIPPAGRYNEQFF
TRBD2,TRBV5-1,.,TRBJ2-2,TGCGCCAGCAGCTTGGATCTCGGGGGGGCCGGGGAGCTGTTTTTT,CASSLDLGGAGELFF
.,TRBV5-6,.,TRBJ2-7,TGTGCCAGCAGCTTGGGGGGGCGCCCGGCCGAGCAGTACTTC,CASSLGGRPAEQYF
TRBD1,TRBV28,.,TRBJ1-1,TGTGCCAGCAGTTCGGGACAGGTGATGAACACTGAAGCTTTCTTT,CASSSGQVMNTEAFF
TRBD1,TRBV15,.,TRBJ2-1,TGTGCCACCAGCAGGGGACAGGGCAGCTCCTACAATGAGCAGTTCTTC,CATSRGQGSSYNEQFF
.,TRBV5-4,.,TRBJ1-4,TGTGCCAGCAGCTTGGGTGGAGCTGGGGAAAAACTGTTTTTT,CASSLGGAGEKLFF
TRBD2,TRBV29-1,.,TRBJ2-1,TGCAGCGTGGGTCTAGCGGGAGTGTCAGGCAATGAGCAGTTCTTC,CSVGLAGVSGNEQFF
.,TRBV15,.,TRBJ2-7,TGTGCCACCAGCAGAGATCCCGCTTACGAGCAGTACTTC,CATSRDPAYEQYF
TRBD1,TRBV2,once,TRBJ2-7,TGTGCCAGCAGTGAAACAGGGGCCTACGAGCAGTACTTC,CASSETGAYEQYF